The sequence of this TCR beta chain was determined in a study of CD8 T cells in Susac syndrome. RNA amounts of about 0.45 to 1 ug underwent reverse transcription with random hexamers. immunoSEQ multiplex PCR amplified TCR beta CDR3 across 54 Vbeta, 13 Jbeta. Using its own MiXCR run on the immunoSEQ multiplex PCR reads, TCRdb lists one record per CDR3 protein. Of 200,000 or so distinct CDR3 sequences in the sample, about 95% were seen once. The V gene's germline CDR1 is SGHTA and CDR2 FQGNSA. Trimming removed 5 bases from V and 6 bases from J, with 8 bases in between. The CDR3 length is 12 residues. CD8+ and CD4+ T cells were negatively isolated; TEMRA cells were FACS-enriched.

Input material: CD4+ T cells from PBMCs. V is TRBV7-2 and J is TRBJ1-5, with unresolved D. This TCR came from a human donor with multiple sclerosis. The CDR3 here is CASSPYGQPQHF. CDR3 DNA: TGTGCCAGCAGCCCCTACGGTCAGCCCCAGCATTTT.